This T cell receptor (beta chain) was obtained from a study of shared clonotypes between healthy human individuals. The authors loaded roughly 180 ng DNA, 28,000 or so T cell genomes, into sorted-subset replicate PCRs. Repertoires were generated with immunoSEQ multiplex PCR, while TCRdb's copy carries only in-frame clones and drops some. The repertoire holds some 550,000 clones, about 97% seen once, with about 0.057% in the top ten. Caucasian adults residing in Nashville, Tennessee made up all the donors. Subsets obtained from CD4+ cells comprised CD45RA+ naive and CD45RA-negative memory cells. The germline V and J ends were trimmed by 2 bases and 1 base, with 9 bases remaining between them. The germline CDR1 and CDR2 sequences are MGHDK and SYGVNS. The CDR3 is 15 residues long.

Input material: naive CD4+ T cells sorted from blood. Subset reported: CD45RA+ positively selected. The receptor's source is a woman in her thirties in good health. The V call is TRBV25-1, the J call TRBJ1-3; D not resolved. The CDR3 coding sequence is TGTGCCAGCAGTGAAGGAGGGTGGTCTGGAAACACCATATATTTT. It encodes CASSEGGWSGNTIYF.